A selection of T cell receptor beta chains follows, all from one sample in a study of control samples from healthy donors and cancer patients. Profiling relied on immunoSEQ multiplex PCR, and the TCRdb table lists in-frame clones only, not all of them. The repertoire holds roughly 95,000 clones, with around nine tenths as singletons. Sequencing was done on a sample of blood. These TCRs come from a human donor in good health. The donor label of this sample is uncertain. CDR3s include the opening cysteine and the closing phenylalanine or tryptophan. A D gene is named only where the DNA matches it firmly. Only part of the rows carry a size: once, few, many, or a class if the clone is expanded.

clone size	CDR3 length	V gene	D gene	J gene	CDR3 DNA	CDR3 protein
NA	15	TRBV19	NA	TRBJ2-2	TGTGCCAGTAGATTATCCGGGACAAACACCGGGGAGCTGTTTTTT	CASRLSGTNTGELFF
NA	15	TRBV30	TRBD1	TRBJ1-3	TGTGCCTGGAGCCGGGGACAGGGTGGTGAGGACACCATATATTTT	CAWSRGQGGEDTIYF
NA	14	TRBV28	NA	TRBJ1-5	TGTGCCAGCAGTTTACCGTCAGGGGTTCAGCCCCAGCATTTT	CASSLPSGVQPQHF
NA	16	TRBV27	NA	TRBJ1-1	TGTGCCAGCAGTTTGGGGGGGCGGATTCGGAACACTGAAGCTTTCTTT	CASSLGGRIRNTEAFF
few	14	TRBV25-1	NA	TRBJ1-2	TGTGCCAGCAGCCTAGGAGGTGACGACTATGGCTACACCTTC	CASSLGGDDYGYTF
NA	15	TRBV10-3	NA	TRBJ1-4	TGTGCCATCAGTGAGCACCAGGGTAATAATGAAAAACTGTTTTTT	CAISEHQGNNEKLFF
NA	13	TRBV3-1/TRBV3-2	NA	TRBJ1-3	TGTGCCAGCAGCCTGCGCTCTGGAAACACCATATATTTT	CASSLRSGNTIYF
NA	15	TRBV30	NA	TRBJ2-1	TGTGCCTGGAATGAGGGGGGTCCCTCCTACAATGAGCAGTTCTTC	CAWNEGGPSYNEQFF
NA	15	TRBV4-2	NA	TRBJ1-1	TGTGCCAGCAGCCAAGATGGTGTCGGAGGATTTGAAGCTTTCTTT	CASSQDGVGGFEAFF
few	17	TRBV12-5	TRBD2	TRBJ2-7	TGTGCTAGTGGTTTGAGAATTAGCGGGGGAGACAACTACGAGCAGTACTTC	CASGLRISGGDNYEQYF
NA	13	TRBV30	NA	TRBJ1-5	TGTGCCTGGAGCGGGACCGAAGAACAGCCCCAGCATTTT	CAWSGTEEQPQHF
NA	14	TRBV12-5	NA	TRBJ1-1	TGTGCTAGTGGTTTGGTTTTTGCGAACACTGAAGCTTTCTTT	CASGLVFANTEAFF
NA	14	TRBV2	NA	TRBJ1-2	TGTGCCAGCAGGACAACCGGGACTTTTCATGGCTACACCTTC	CASRTTGTFHGYTF
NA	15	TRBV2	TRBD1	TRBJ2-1	TGTGCCAGCAGCGCTACAGGGGGCGCTGGGAATGAGCAGTTCTTC	CASSATGGAGNEQFF
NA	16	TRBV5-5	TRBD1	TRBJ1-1	TGTGCCAGCAGCTTTTTCTCCGGGACAGGGGGCACTGAAGCTTTCTTT	CASSFFSGTGGTEAFF
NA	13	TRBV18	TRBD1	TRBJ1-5	TGTGCCAGCTCACCCCGCGACGGGGACAGCACCTATTTT	CASSPRDGDSTYF
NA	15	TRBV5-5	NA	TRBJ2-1	TGTGCCAGCAGCTTGGGGGATAGGGGTTACAATGAGCAGTTCTTC	CASSLGDRGYNEQFF
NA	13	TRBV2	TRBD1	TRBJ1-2	TGTGCCAGCAGCCAAGGGGGCTGGCATGGCTACACCTTC	CASSQGGWHGYTF
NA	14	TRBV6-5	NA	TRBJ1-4	TGTGCCAGCAGCCTAGACAGACTTAATGAAAAACTGTTTTTT	CASSLDRLNEKLFF
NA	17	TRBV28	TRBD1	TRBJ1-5	TGTGCCAGCAGTTTAGGTTTCGGCAGGGGGCGAAATCAGCCCCAGCATTTT	CASSLGFGRGRNQPQHF
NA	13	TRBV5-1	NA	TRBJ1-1	TGCGCCAGCAGCGAACAGGTGAACACTGAAGCTTTCTTT	CASSEQVNTEAFF
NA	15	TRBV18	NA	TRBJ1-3	TGTGCCAGCTCACCAGTTACGGTTCCTGGAAACACCATATATTTT	CASSPVTVPGNTIYF
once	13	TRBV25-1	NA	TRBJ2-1	TGTGCCAGCAGTCAGCAGGGCCGGCCTGAGCAGTTCTTC	CASSQQGRPEQFF
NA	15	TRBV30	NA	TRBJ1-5	TGTGCCTGGAGTGGAAATGGCAGGGGCAATCAGCCCCAGCATTTT	CAWSGNGRGNQPQHF
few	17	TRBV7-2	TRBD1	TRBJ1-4	TGTGCCAGCAGCTTAGACCCGATTACAGGGGGCGCGGGAAAACTGTTTTTT	CASSLDPITGGAGKLFF
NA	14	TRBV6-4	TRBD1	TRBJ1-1	TGTGCCAGCAGTGCTCAGGGGGGGGGCACTGAAGCTTTCTTT	CASSAQGGGTEAFF
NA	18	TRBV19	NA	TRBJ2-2	TGTGCCAGTAGCGCCTCGGTCGCAGGGTCGCGGAACACCGGGGAGCTGTTTTTT	CASSASVAGSRNTGELFF
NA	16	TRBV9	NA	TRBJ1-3	TGTGCCAGCAGCGATGATCAGGAGAGCTCTGGAAACACCATATATTTT	CASSDDQESSGNTIYF
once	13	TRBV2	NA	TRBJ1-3	TGTGCCAGCAGGGACAGCTCTGGAAACACCATATATTTT	CASRDSSGNTIYF
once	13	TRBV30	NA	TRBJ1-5	TGTGCCTGGAGTTTAAACCGCAATCAGCCCCAGCATTTT	CAWSLNRNQPQHF
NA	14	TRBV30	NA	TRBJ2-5	TGTGCCTGGAACCCAACAGGGATGGAAGAGACCCAGTACTTC	CAWNPTGMEETQYF
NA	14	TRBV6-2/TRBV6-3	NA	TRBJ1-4	TGTGCCAGCAGTAGTGGGACCGGTTTTGAAAAACTGTTTTTT	CASSSGTGFEKLFF
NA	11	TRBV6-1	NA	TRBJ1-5	TGTGCCAGCAGTGAGAACCAGCCCCAGCATTTT	CASSENQPQHF
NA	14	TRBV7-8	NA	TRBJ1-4	TGTGCCAGCAGCTTAGAAAATTTGGGTGAAAAACTGTTTTTT	CASSLENLGEKLFF
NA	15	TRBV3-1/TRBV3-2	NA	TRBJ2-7	TGTGCCAGCAGCTCCCGGACGGGACAATCCTACGAGCAGTACTTC	CASSSRTGQSYEQYF
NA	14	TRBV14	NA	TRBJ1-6	TGTGCCAGCAGCCAACAGTATGTTAATTCACCCCTCCACTTT	CASSQQYVNSPLHF
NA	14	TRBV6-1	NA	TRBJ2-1	TGTGCCAGCAGTGAACTAAGGGGCTCGCTTGAGCAGTTCTTC	CASSELRGSLEQFF
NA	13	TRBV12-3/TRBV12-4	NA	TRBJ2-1	TGTGCCAGCAGCCCGAGCAGGTACAATGAGCAGTTCTTC	CASSPSRYNEQFF
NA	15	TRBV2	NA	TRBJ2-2	TGTGCCAGCAGTGAAGCAGGAAGCAACACCGGGGAGCTGTTTTTT	CASSEAGSNTGELFF
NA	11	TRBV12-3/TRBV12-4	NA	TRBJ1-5	TGTGCCAGCGGGCTTAAACAGCCCCAGCATTTT	CASGLKQPQHF
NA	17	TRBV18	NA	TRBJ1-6	TGTGCCAGCTCACCCCCGATCTCATACGGCCGTAATTCACCCCTCCACTTT	CASSPPISYGRNSPLHF
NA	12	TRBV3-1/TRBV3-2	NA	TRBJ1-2	TGTGCCAGCAGCCAAGGCGGAGCTGGCTACACCTTC	CASSQGGAGYTF
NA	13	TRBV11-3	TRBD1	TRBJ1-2	TGTGCCAGCAGCTCGACAGGGGGCTATGGCTACACCTTC	CASSSTGGYGYTF
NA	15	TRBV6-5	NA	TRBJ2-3	TGTGCCAGCAGCTCTTCCTCAGGGCGGGCAGATACGCAGTATTTT	CASSSSSGRADTQYF
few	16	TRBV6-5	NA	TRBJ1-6	TGTGCCAGCAGTTACTCTAGGTTTCGAACCGGTTCACCCCTCCACTTT	CASSYSRFRTGSPLHF
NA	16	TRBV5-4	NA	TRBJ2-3	TGTGCCAGCAGCTTGCCCACGGTGCCCGGCACAGATACGCAGTATTTT	CASSLPTVPGTDTQYF
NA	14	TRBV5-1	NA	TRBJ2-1	TGCGCCAGCAGCTTGGGCGGGGTATACAATGAGCAGTTCTTC	CASSLGGVYNEQFF
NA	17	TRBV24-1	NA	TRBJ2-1	TGTGCCACCAGTGACCCTCGGACGGGGCCCCTATACAATGAGCAGTTCTTC	CATSDPRTGPLYNEQFF
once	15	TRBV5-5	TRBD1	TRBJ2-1	TGTGCCAGCAGCATCGGGACAGTTTCTTACAATGAGCAGTTCTTC	CASSIGTVSYNEQFF
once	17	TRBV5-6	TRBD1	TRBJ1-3	TGTGCCAGCAGCCTCCGGACAGGGACGGGCTCTGGAAACACCATATATTTT	CASSLRTGTGSGNTIYF
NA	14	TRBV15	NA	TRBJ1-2	TGTGCCACCAGCAGAGACAAAGGAGATAGTGGCTACACCTTC	CATSRDKGDSGYTF
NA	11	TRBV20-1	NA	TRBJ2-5	TGCAGTGCTAGCGGCCCAGAGACCCAGTACTTC	CSASGPETQYF
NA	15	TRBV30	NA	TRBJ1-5	TGTGCCTGGAGGCCTCGGGAAGGACGAACACAGCCCCAGCATTTT	CAWRPREGRTQPQHF